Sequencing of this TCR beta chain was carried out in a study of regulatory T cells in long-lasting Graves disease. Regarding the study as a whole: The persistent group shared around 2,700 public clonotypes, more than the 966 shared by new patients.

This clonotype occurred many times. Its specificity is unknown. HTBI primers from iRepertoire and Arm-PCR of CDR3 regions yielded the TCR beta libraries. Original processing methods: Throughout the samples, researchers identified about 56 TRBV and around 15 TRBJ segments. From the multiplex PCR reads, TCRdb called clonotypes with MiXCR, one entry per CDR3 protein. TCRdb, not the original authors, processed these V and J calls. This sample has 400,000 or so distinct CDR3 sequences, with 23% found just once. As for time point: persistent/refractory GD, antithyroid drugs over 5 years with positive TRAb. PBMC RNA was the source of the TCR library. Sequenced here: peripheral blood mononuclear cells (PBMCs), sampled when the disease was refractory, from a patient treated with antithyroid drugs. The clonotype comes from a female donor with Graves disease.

Here the CDR3 DNA reads TGTGCCAGCAGCTCGAGACAGGGTGGCTACACCTTC. Translating gives CASSSRQGGYTF. The chain uses TRBV7-2 and TRBJ1-2; 7 positions agree with TRBD1. CDR1 SGHTA and CDR2 FQGNSA come from the germline V gene. The V segment lost 4 bases and the J segment 7 bases; nucleotides outside the gene matches: 3. The CDR3 consists of 12 residues.